This T cell receptor (beta chain) was identified in a study of Ad26.COV2.S vaccination and SARS-CoV-2 variants. Study-level results: CD8+ and CD4+ T cells specific for spike reportedly responded with substantial breadth after vaccination.

CDR1 is LGHNA, CDR2 YNFKEQ, per germline. The CDR3 runs to 14 residues. V was shortened by 4 bases and J by 1 base, with 11 bases between the two germline ends. Treatment meaning: about 20 received Ad26.COV2.S at low or high dose, single or two shots; about 5 received placebo; per-sample allocation not given. Samples came from day 63 after the first vaccine or placebo injection. Cohort 1b enrolled adults aged 18-55 years in Boston. The study used a vaccine consisting of an Ad26 vector that expressed Wuhan-strain SARS-CoV-2 spike. The assay was immunoSEQ multiplex PCR, and TCRdb's table has in-frame clones only and misses some. The sample holds about 440,000 clones, about 92% seen once. Notes on this clone: Its specificity is unknown.

J is TRBJ2-7 and V is TRBV4-2; possibly TRBD1 or TRBD2 for D (5 bases each). The sample consisted of peripheral blood, taken in a trial of Ad26.COV2.S vaccine versus placebo. The sequence derives from a person between 18 and 65 years old who received the Ad26.COV2.S COVID-19 vaccine or a placebo. CDR3 sequence: CASSPGTVSYEQYF. The CDR3 DNA reads TGTGCCAGCAGCCCTGGGACCGTATCCTACGAGCAGTACTTC.